This T cell receptor (beta chain) was obtained from a study of cytomegalovirus exposure and HLA in healthy donors. With 60 Vbeta and 13 Jbeta primers, the PCR was carried out. Here immunoSEQ multiplex PCR was the method, and the copy in TCRdb shows in-frame clones only, minus some. The sample lists about 200,000 clones, 79% occurring once. The CDR3 is made up of 16 amino acids. Trimming at V came to 3 bases and at J to 0 bases, leaving 7 bases not matched to a gene. Germline CDR1 LNHNV, CDR2 YYDKDF (reference sequence). The chain combines TRBV15 with TRBJ1-1; 7 nucleotides line up with TRBD1. Sequenced: PBMCs. The TCR originated in a girl aged 5-17 years in good health and CMV-seropositive. The CDR3 DNA follows: TGTGCCACCAGCAGTGGCCGGGACAGCGTGAACACTGAAGCTTTCTTT. Translating it yields CATSSGRDSVNTEAFF.